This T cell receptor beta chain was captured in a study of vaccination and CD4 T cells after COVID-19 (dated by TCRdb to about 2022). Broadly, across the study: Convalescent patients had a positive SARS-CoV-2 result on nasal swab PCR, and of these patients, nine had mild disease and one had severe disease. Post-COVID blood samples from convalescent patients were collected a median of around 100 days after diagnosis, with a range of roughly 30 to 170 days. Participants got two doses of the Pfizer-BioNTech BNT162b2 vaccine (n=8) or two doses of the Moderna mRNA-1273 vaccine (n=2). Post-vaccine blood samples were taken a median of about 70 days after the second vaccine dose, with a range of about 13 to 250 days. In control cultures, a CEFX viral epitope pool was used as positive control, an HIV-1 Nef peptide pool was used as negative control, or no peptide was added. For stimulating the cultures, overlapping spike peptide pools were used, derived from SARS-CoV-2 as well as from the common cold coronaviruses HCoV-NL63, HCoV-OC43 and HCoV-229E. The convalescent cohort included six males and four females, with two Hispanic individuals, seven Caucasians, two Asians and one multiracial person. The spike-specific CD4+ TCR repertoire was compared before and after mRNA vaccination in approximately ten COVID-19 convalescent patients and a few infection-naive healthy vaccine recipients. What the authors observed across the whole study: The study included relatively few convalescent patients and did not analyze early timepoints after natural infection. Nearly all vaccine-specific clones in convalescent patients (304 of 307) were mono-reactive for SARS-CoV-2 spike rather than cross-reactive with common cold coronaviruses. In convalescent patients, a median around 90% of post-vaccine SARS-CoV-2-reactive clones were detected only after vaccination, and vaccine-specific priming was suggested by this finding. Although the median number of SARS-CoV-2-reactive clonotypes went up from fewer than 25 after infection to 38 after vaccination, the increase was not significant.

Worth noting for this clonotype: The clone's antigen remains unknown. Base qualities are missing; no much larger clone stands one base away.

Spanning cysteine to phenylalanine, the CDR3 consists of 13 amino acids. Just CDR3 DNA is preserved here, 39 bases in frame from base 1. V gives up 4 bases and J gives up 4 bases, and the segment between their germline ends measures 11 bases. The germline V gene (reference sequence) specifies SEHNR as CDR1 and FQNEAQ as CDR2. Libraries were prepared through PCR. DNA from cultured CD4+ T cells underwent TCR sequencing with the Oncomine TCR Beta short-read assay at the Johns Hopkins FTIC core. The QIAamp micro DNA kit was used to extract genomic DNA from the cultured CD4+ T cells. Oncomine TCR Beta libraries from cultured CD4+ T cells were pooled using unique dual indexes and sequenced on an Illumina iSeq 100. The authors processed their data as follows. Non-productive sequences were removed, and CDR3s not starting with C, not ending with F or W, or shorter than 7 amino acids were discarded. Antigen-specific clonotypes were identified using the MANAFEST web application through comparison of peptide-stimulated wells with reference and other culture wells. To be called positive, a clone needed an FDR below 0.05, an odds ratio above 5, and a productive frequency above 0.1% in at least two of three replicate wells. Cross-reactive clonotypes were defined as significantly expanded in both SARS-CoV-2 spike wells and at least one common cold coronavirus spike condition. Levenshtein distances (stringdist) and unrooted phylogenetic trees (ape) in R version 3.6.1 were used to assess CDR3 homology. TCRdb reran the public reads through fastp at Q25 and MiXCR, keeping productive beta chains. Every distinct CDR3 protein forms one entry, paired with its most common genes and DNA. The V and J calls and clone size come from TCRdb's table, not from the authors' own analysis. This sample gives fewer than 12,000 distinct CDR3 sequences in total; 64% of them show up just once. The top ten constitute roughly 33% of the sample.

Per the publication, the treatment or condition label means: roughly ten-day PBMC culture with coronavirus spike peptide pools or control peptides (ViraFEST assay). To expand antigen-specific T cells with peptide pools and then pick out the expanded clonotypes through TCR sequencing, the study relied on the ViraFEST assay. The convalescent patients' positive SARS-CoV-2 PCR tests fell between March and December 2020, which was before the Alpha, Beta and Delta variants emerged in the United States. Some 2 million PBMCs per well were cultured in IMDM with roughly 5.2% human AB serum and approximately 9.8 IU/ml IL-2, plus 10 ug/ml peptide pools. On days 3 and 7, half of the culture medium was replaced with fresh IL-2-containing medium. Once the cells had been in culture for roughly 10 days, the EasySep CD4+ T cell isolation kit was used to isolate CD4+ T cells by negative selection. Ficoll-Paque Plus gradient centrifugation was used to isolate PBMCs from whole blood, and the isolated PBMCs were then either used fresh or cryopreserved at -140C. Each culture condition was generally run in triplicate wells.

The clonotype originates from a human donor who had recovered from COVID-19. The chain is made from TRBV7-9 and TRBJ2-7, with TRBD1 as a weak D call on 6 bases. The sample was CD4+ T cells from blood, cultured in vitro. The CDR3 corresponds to CASSSVGQYEQYF. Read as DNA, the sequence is TGTGCCAGCAGCTCAGTAGGACAGTACGAGCAGTACTTC.